These T cell receptor beta chains were read from a single sample in a study of T-cell reconstitution after alpha-beta-depleted transplantation in children. From the PCR reads, TCRdb called clonotypes with MiXCR, one entry per CDR3 protein. The data contain hundreds of thousands of distinct CDR3 sequences, about 16% of them singletons. The sample was PBMCs from the stem cell graft donor, taken from the stem cell graft. These receptors originate from a human donor who donated a stem cell graft to a child with acute lymphoblastic leukemia. Each CDR3 is given with its conserved first and last residue. Fields, in order: D gene, J gene, clone size, V gene, CDR3 DNA, CDR3 protein. A D gene is named only where the DNA matches it firmly. Size values are once, few and many counts, or a class for expanded clones, and some rows have none.

d_gene: -
j_gene: TRBJ2-5
abundance: -
v_gene: TRBV18
CDR3nt: TGTGCCAGCTCACCAGATAAAACAGGGCAAGAGACCCAGTACTTC
CDR3aa: CASSPDKTGQETQYF

d_gene: -
j_gene: TRBJ1-2
abundance: many
v_gene: TRBV5-1
CDR3nt: TGCGCCAGCAGCTCGGATTTGGGGGGAGGAACCTATGGCTACACCTTC
CDR3aa: CASSSDLGGGTYGYTF

d_gene: TRBD2
j_gene: TRBJ2-4
abundance: -
v_gene: TRBV7-9
CDR3nt: TGTGCCAGCAGCTTGCCCCGGGAGGGAGCCAAAAACATTCAGTACTTC
CDR3aa: CASSLPREGAKNIQYF

d_gene: -
j_gene: TRBJ1-6
abundance: few
v_gene: TRBV5-1
CDR3nt: TGCGCCAGCAGCTCGGGGGGATGGAATTCACCCCTCCACTTT
CDR3aa: CASSSGGWNSPLHF

d_gene: TRBD2
j_gene: TRBJ2-1
abundance: few
v_gene: TRBV24-1
CDR3nt: TGTGCCACCAGCGAGACCCCTAGCGGGAGAGATAATGAGCAGTTCTTC
CDR3aa: CATSETPSGRDNEQFF

d_gene: TRBD2
j_gene: TRBJ2-1
abundance: few
v_gene: TRBV19
CDR3nt: TGTGCCAGTAGCCTCGGACTAGTTTTTAGCAATGAGCAGTTCTTC
CDR3aa: CASSLGLVFSNEQFF

d_gene: -
j_gene: TRBJ2-3
abundance: -
v_gene: TRBV7-3
CDR3nt: TGTGCCAGCAGCCTACAGGGACATAGCACAGATACGCAGTATTTT
CDR3aa: CASSLQGHSTDTQYF

d_gene: -
j_gene: TRBJ2-3
abundance: few
v_gene: TRBV11-2
CDR3nt: TGTGCCAGCAGCCGTAGAGCCCCCGGAATGACTGGCACAGATACGCAGTATTTT
CDR3aa: CASSRRAPGMTGTDTQYF

d_gene: TRBD2
j_gene: TRBJ2-2
abundance: -
v_gene: TRBV6-4
CDR3nt: TGTGCCAGCAGTGACCCCATGCCCAGCGGGACTAGATTTAACACCGGGGAGCTGTTTTTT
CDR3aa: CASSDPMPSGTRFNTGELFF

d_gene: TRBD2
j_gene: TRBJ2-3
abundance: few
v_gene: TRBV6-1
CDR3nt: TGTGCCAGCAGTGAGCGGGGGACGGGTACGCAGTATTTT
CDR3aa: CASSERGTGTQYF

d_gene: -
j_gene: TRBJ2-2
abundance: -
v_gene: TRBV19
CDR3nt: TGTGCCAGTAACCAAGGGGTCACCGGGGAGCTGTTTTTT
CDR3aa: CASNQGVTGELFF

d_gene: -
j_gene: TRBJ1-2
abundance: few
v_gene: TRBV27
CDR3nt: TGTGCCAGCAGTCCCCGGCCGCCGGGGTACACCTTC
CDR3aa: CASSPRPPGYTF

d_gene: -
j_gene: TRBJ1-1
abundance: -
v_gene: TRBV27
CDR3nt: TGTGCCAGCAGTTTATCGGCAGGCATGAACACTGAAGCTTTCTTT
CDR3aa: CASSLSAGMNTEAFF

d_gene: TRBD1
j_gene: TRBJ2-7
abundance: -
v_gene: TRBV6-5
CDR3nt: TGTGCCAGCAGTTACTCCCCCCCTCAGGACAGGGTAGGCGAGCAGTACTTC
CDR3aa: CASSYSPPQDRVGEQYF